The source of this T cell receptor beta chain is a study of cytomegalovirus exposure and HLA in healthy donors. Both 60 Vbeta primers and 13 Jbeta primers went into the PCR. In the source study's methods: As a later analysis found, there were roughly 80 million unique TCR beta chains, of which roughly 11 million were shared. The repertoire was sequenced with immunoSEQ multiplex PCR; TCRdb's copy has only in-frame clones and lacks some. The DNA gave D and trimming, while V, J and clone size come from that table. This sample carries around 210,000 clones, more than 65% of them seen once, and the ten largest clones take about 1.7%. After removal of 0 bases from V and 4 bases from J, the junction contained 2 bases not matched to a gene. The germline CDR1 and CDR2 sequences are SGHRS and YFSETQ. The CDR3 loop spans 15 amino acids.

The TCR originated in a man aged 50 to 59 in good health and CMV-seronegative. Source material: PBMCs. J is TRBJ1-5 and V is TRBV5-1, with 9 bases fitting TRBD1. The CDR3 region has the DNA TGCGCCAGCAGCTTGGCCGGGACAGGGAATCAGCCCCAGCATTTT. Its protein is CASSLAGTGNQPQHF.